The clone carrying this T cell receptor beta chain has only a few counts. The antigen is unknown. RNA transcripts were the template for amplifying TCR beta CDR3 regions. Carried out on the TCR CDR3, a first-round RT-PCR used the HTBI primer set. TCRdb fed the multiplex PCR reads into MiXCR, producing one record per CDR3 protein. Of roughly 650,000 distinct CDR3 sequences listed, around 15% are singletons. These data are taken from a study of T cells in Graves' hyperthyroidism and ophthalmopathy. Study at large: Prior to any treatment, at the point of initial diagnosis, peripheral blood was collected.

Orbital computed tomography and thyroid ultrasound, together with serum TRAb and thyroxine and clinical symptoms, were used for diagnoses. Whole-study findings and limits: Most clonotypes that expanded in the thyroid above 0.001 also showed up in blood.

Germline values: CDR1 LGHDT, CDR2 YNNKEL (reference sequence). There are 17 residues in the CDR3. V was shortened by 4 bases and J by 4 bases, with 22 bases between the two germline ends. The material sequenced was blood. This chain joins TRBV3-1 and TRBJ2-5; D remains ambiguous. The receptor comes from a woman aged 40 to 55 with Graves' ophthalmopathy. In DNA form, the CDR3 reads TGTGCCAGCAGCCCGTCAGAAGGGTTAGCTCATCGAGAGACCCAGTACTTC. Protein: CASSPSEGLAHRETQYF.